This T cell receptor (beta chain) was identified during a study of T cell clones after liver transplantation. Only one count was recorded for this clone. The assay was immunoSEQ multiplex PCR, and TCRdb's table has in-frame clones only and misses some. Among some 45,000 clones, 86% were seen once, and the ten largest hold about 2.5%. The material sequenced was CD4+ T cells from blood, taken 24 months after liver transplant. The sequence derives from a human patient who received a liver transplant. Some T cells may be provided by the graft donor.

This CDR3 reads CASSQPPEGPLFF. CDR3 bases: TGCGCCAGCAGCCAGCCCCCCGAGGGGCCACTGTTTTTT. The J gene is TRBJ1-4, the V gene TRBV4-3, with TRBD1 as a possible D gene (5 bases). The CDR3 totals 13 residues. CDR1 and CDR2 (germline): LGHNA, YSLEER. V was shortened by 3 bases and J by 13 bases, with 15 bases between the two germline ends.